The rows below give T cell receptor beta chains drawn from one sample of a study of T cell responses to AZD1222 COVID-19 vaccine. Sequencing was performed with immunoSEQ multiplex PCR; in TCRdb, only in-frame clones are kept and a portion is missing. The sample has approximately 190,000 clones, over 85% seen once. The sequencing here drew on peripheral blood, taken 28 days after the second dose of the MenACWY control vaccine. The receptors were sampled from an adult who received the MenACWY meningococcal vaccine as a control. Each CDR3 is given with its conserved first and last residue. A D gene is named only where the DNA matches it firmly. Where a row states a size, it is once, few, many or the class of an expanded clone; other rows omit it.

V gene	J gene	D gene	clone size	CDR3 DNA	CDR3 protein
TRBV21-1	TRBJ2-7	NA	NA	TGTGCCAGCAGGATTGACAGGCTCCGGGAGAGTGCCTACGAGCAGTACTTC	CASRIDRLRESAYEQYF
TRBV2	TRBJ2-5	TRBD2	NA	TGTGCCAGCAGTGAAGACCGACTAGCGGGGGGGCAAGAGACCCAGTACTTC	CASSEDRLAGGQETQYF
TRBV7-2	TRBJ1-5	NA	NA	TGTGCCAGCAGCTTAGCATGGGGGAGCAATCAGCCCCAGCATTTT	CASSLAWGSNQPQHF
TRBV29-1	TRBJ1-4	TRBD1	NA	TGCAGCGTTGCGGCCAGGGGGTTGACTAATGAAAAACTGTTTTTT	CSVAARGLTNEKLFF
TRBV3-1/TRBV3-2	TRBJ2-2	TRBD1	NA	TGTGCCAGCAGCCAATGGGAGACAGGGATCACCGGGGAGCTGTTTTTT	CASSQWETGITGELFF
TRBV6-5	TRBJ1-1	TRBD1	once	TGTGCCAGCAGTTCCCTCGGACAGGGGAGCACTGAAGCTTTCTTT	CASSSLGQGSTEAFF
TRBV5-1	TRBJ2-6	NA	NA	TGCGCCAGCAGCTTGGCCGGGGGCGCTGGGGCCAACGTCCTGACTTTC	CASSLAGGAGANVLTF
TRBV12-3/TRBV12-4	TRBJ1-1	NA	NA	TGTGCCAGCAGTTGGGGACAAAGGGTTGAAGCTTTCTTT	CASSWGQRVEAFF
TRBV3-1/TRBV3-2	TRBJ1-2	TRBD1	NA	TGTGCCAGCAGCGCCTCCGGACAGGCATCTAACTATGGCTACACCTTC	CASSASGQASNYGYTF
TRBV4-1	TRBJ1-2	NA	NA	TGCGCCAGCAGCCAAGACCCTTCCAGGGTGGATGGCTACACCTTC	CASSQDPSRVDGYTF
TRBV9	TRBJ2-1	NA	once	TGTGCCAGCAGCGCCAGACTCGAGAACTACAATGAGCAGTTCTTC	CASSARLENYNEQFF
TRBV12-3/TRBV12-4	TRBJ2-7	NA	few	TGTGCCAGCAGTTTCTCGAACGAGCAGTACTTC	CASSFSNEQYF
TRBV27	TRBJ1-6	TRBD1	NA	TGTGCCAGCAGTGGGCTGGGACAGGTTAATTCACCCCTCCACTTT	CASSGLGQVNSPLHF
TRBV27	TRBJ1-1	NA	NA	TGTGCCACCTTAAACAGGGTGAACACTGAAGCTTTCTTT	CATLNRVNTEAFF
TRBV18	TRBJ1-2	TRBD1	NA	TGTGCCAGCTCACCACGACAGGGTTTAATAGATGGCTACACCTTC	CASSPRQGLIDGYTF
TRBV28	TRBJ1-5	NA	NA	TGTGCCAGCAGTTTATGGTGGGGGAAGAGCAATCAGCCCCAGCATTTT	CASSLWWGKSNQPQHF
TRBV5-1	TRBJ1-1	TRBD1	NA	TGCGCCAGCAGCTCGCAGACAGGGGCGGGCACTGAAGCTTTCTTT	CASSSQTGAGTEAFF
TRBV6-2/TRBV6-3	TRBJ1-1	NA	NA	TGTGCCAGCAGTTACGGACATACTGAAGCTTTCTTT	CASSYGHTEAFF